The text below deals with one T cell receptor (beta chain). Its antigen is not identified. From germline, CDR1 is SGHVS and CDR2 FNYEAQ. The CDR3 totals 18 residues. V was clipped by 1 base and J by 1 base; unmatched bases: 7. The data originate from a study of cytomegalovirus exposure and HLA in healthy donors. Study-wide results and caveats: HLA restriction was apparent for most CMV-associated TCR beta chains in a later analysis. Cytomegalovirus-associated TCR beta chains were listed, numbering over 150. Association of a missense DCLRE1C variant with TCR beta V- and J-gene trimming was reported in a later analysis. An analysis done earlier found most TCR beta V segments productive about 87% or about 30% of the time.

Use of 60 Vbeta and 13 Jbeta primers characterized the PCR. TCRdb's copy holds only in-frame clones and misses some; the assay was immunoSEQ multiplex PCR. The sample holds some 160,000 clones, roughly 80% seen once. The chain employs TRBV7-6 and TRBJ2-2, with 9 positions matching TRBD2. Sequences were obtained from PBMCs. The sequence came from a male donor in good health and CMV-seronegative. CDR3 sequence reads: CASSLERAGGQNTGELFF. The CDR3 DNA is TGTGCCAGCAGCTTAGAGCGAGCGGGAGGACAGAACACCGGGGAGCTGTTTTTT.